This T cell receptor beta chain was captured in a study of blood T cell repertoires in COVID-19. Study summary: Both acute and convalescent COVID-19 samples were obtained from the United States, Italy and Spain.

CDR3 size: 14 residues. Trimming cost V 6 bases and J 2 bases, with 13 bases left between them. CDR1 is SNHLY and CDR2 is FYNNEI in the germline V gene. Original methodology: Amplification of reference gene primers provided the estimated nucleated cell counts. Repertoires were generated with immunoSEQ multiplex PCR, while TCRdb's copy carries only in-frame clones and drops some. That table supplies the V and J calls and clone size; D and trimming were determined from the DNA. Here the sample spans 75,000 to 90,000 clones, roughly 89% being singletons. This clonotype was obtained from a human donor in a cohort sampled during active COVID-19. The chain couples TRBV2 to TRBJ2-5; the D is unclear. The material sequenced was peripheral blood. CDR3 loop: CASSDLGKQETQYF. The CDR3 bases are TGTGCCAGCAGCGATCTTGGCAAACAAGAGACCCAGTACTTC. The full variable domain, completed using reference TRBV2 and TRBJ2-5, is EPEVTQTPSHQVTQMGQEVILRCVPISNHLYFYWYRQILGQKVEFLVSFYNNEISEKSEIFDDQFSVERPDGSNFTLKIRSTKLEDSAMYFCASSDLGKQETQYFGPGTRLLVL.